The next 31 T cell receptor beta chains were all read from a single sample in a study of blood T cell repertoires in COVID-19. Repertoires were generated with immunoSEQ multiplex PCR, while TCRdb's copy carries only in-frame clones and drops some. The repertoire has fewer than 450,000 clones, approximately 90% of them found once; the top ten carry under 3.5%. Source material: peripheral blood. These receptors came from a woman younger than 30 who had recovered from COVID-19.

This chain joins TRBV7-2 and TRBJ2-1; 7 nucleotides align to TRBD2. Germline V CDR1 and CDR2: SGHTA, FQGNSA. Germline trimming cut 6 bases from V and 8 bases from J; bases unmatched to any gene: 13. This CDR3 spans 15 amino acids. The CDR3 DNA reads TGTGCCAGCAGTTACCGAGGGGCGGGGGAACATGAGCAGTTCTTC. This codes for CASSYRGAGEHEQFF.

The chain is built from TRBV25-1 and TRBJ1-6, with 8 bases that match TRBD1. This CDR3 spans 15 amino acids. CDR1 is MGHDK, CDR2 SYGVNS, per germline. V lost 1 base and J lost 14; bases outside the gene matches: 10. The chain's CDR3 is CASSESRTGLSALHF. The DNA for the CDR3 is TGTGCCAGCAGTGAATCGAGGACAGGGCTTTCGGCCCTCCACTTT.

The V and J genes are TRBV5-1 and TRBJ1-2, with D uncertain. Trimming took 0 bases from V and 2 from J, leaving 17 bases between them. This CDR3 contains 17 residues. The germline CDR1 and CDR2 sequences are SGHRS and YFSETQ. CDR3 sequence (DNA): TGCGCCAGCAGCTTGGCCTTTGAAACAAAAAAAAACTATGGCTACACCTTC. This sequence encodes CASSLAFETKKNYGYTF.

The chain combines TRBV30 with TRBJ1-5; 10 bases align to TRBD1. V trimming: 8 bases; J trimming: 7 bases; junction bases outside the gene matches: 8. The germline CDR1 and CDR2 sequences are GTSNPN and SVGIG (reference sequence). CDR3 size: 13 residues. In DNA form, the CDR3 reads TGTGCCGCATCCGGGACAGGGGACCAGCCCCAGCATTTT. Translating gives CAASGTGDQPQHF.

The V gene is TRBV7-7, the J gene TRBJ2-1, with TRBD2 identical over 12 bases. V gave up 5 bases and J gave up 9 bases; unmatched junction bases: 8. This CDR3 is built from 15 residues. From germline, CDR1 is SSHAT and CDR2 FNYEAQ (reference sequence). CDR3 sequence: CASSHGLAGTGEQFF. The CDR3 coding sequence is TGTGCCAGCAGCCACGGACTAGCGGGAACGGGTGAGCAGTTCTTC.

The chain links TRBV2 to TRBJ2-7; 7 bases agree with TRBD1. The V and J ends lost 9 bases and 3 bases, in that order; junction bases with no gene match: 8. The length of the CDR3 is 13 residues. Germline V gene sequence: CDR1 SNHLY, CDR2 FYNNEI. The CDR3 DNA follows: TGTGCCAGTAGAAAGGGGGCGCGCTACGAGCAGTACGTC. It translates to CASRKGARYEQYV.

The chain uses TRBV24-1 and TRBJ2-2; the D gene is possibly TRBD1 (6 bases). This CDR3 has 14 residues. CDR1 is KGHDR and CDR2 is SFDVKD in the germline V gene. Trimming shortened V by 10 bases and J by 0 bases, and 11 bases separated the two germline ends. The DNA of the CDR3 is TGTGCCACACGACAGGCCTCGAACACCGGGGAGCTGTTTTTT. It encodes CATRQASNTGELFF.

The J gene is TRBJ2-3, the V gene TRBV6-5; TRBD1 agrees at 7 bases. CDR1 and CDR2 (germline): MNHEY, SVGAGI. V shed 5 bases, J shed 2 bases, and the junction held 7 bases outside the gene matches. This CDR3 region has 15 residues. CDR3: CASSRRDRVTDTQYF. The DNA of the CDR3 is TGTGCCAGCAGTCGCCGGGACAGAGTCACAGATACGCAGTATTTT.

Only one count was recorded for this clone. The V and J genes are TRBV6-6 and TRBJ2-1; the D gene is possibly TRBD2 (5 bases). CDR1 is MNHNY, CDR2 SVGAGI, per germline (reference sequence). V was clipped by 4 bases and J by 10 bases, with 20 bases between them. The CDR3 loop spans 15 amino acids. Here the CDR3 reads CASSSPLTSGQEQFF. The DNA for the CDR3 is TGTGCCAGCAGTTCCCCCCTGACGAGCGGCCAGGAGCAGTTCTTC.

The genes are TRBV28 and TRBJ1-4; maybe TRBD1 (5 bases). Per the germline V gene, CDR1 is MDHEN and CDR2 is SYDVKM. The CDR3 consists of 15 residues. Trimming took 6 bases from V and 5 from J, leaving 16 bases between them. CDR3: CASSLSDGGNEKLFF. The DNA of the CDR3 is TGTGCCAGCAGCCTTTCGGACGGGGGGAATGAAAAACTGTTTTTT.

V is TRBV7-2 and J is TRBJ2-4, with TRBD2 matching 7 bases. This CDR3 has 17 residues. V lost 5 bases and J lost 0; bases outside the gene matches: 10. CDR1 and CDR2 from the germline V gene are SGHTA and FQGNSA. The CDR3, as DNA: TGTGCCAGCAGCGGAAATAATGGGGGGGTAGCCAAAAACATTCAGTACTTC. Translating it yields CASSGNNGGVAKNIQYF. The full variable domain, its missing parts supplied by reference TRBV7-2 and TRBJ2-4, is GAGVSQSPSNKVTEKGKDVELRCDPISGHTALYWYRQSLGQGLEFLIYFQGNSAPDKSGLPSDRFSAERTGGSVSTLTIQRTQQEDSAVYLCASSGNNGGVAKNIQYFGAGTRLSVL.

This clone was counted a single time. V is TRBV13 and J is TRBJ2-3; 8 positions agree with TRBD2. The CDR3 contains 16 residues. CDR1 and CDR2 (germline): PRHDT, FYEKMQ (reference sequence). The V gene end was trimmed by 4 bases and the J gene end by 4 bases; junction bases not matched to a gene: 10. The CDR3 loop reads CASSSPIAGMADTQYF. In DNA form, the CDR3 reads TGTGCCAGCAGCTCTCCCATAGCGGGAATGGCAGATACGCAGTATTTT.

The chain has TRBV19 and TRBJ1-1; no clear D. CDR1 and CDR2 (germline): LNHDA, SQIVND (reference sequence). Between the trimmed V and J ends, which lost 4 bases and 0 bases, there was a span of 9 bases. The CDR3 length is 14 residues. The CDR3 sequence is CASSTDILNTEAFF. The CDR3 DNA sequence: TGTGCCAGTAGTACCGACATACTGAACACTGAAGCTTTCTTT.

This clone was recorded once. J is TRBJ2-7 and V is TRBV5-4; no reliable D call. The CDR3 consists of 15 residues. CDR1 is SGHNT and CDR2 is YYREEE in the germline V gene (reference sequence). Between the trimmed V and J ends, which lost 9 bases and 5 bases, there was a span of 24 bases. The chain's CDR3 is CATSDLAISGHEQYV. The CDR3 nucleotides are TGTGCCACCTCAGACTTGGCGATCTCTGGCCACGAGCAGTACGTC.

The chain carries TRBV7-2 and TRBJ2-1, with TRBD2 identical over 12 bases. In germline, CDR1 is SGHTA, CDR2 FQGNSA. The V segment lost 5 bases and the J segment 8 bases; nucleotides outside the gene matches: 4. There are 14 residues in the CDR3. The CDR3 region has the DNA TGTGCCAGCAGCGCCACTAGCGGGAGGTATGAGCAGTTCTTC. Its translation: CASSATSGRYEQFF. Filled out from reference TRBV7-2 and TRBJ2-1, the complete variable domain reads GAGVSQSPSNKVTEKGKDVELRCDPISGHTALYWYRQSLGQGLEFLIYFQGNSAPDKSGLPSDRFSAERTGGSVSTLTIQRTQQEDSAVYLCASSATSGRYEQFFGPGTRLTVL.

The chain has TRBV5-1 and TRBJ2-2; 8 positions agree with TRBD2. Germline assignment: CDR1 SGHRS and CDR2 YFSETQ. The CDR3 runs to 16 residues. The V gene end was trimmed by 0 bases and the J gene end by 4 bases; junction bases not matched to a gene: 5. CDR3: CASSLEASGLTGELFF. CDR3 nucleotide sequence: TGCGCCAGCAGCTTGGAGGCTAGCGGGCTCACCGGGGAGCTGTTTTTT.

The J gene is TRBJ1-5, the V gene TRBV4-1; D remains unclear. The V end was cut by 0 bases, the J end by 5 bases, with 8 bases between. The germline gives CDR1 MGHRA, CDR2 YSYEKL. The CDR3 sequence is 14 residues long. The CDR3 DNA sequence: TGCGCCAGCAGCCAAGATCGAGGGTATCAGCCCCAGCATTTT. Translated, it gives CASSQDRGYQPQHF.

The CDR3: CASSLAGAEKLFF. DNA of the CDR3: TGTGCCAGCAGCTTAGCAGGGGCTGAAAAACTGTTTTTT. V usage is TRBV7-9 and J usage is TRBJ1-4, with D possibly matching TRBD1 (5 bases). CDR3 length equals 13 residues. The germline V gene has CDR1 SEHNR and CDR2 FQNEAQ (reference sequence). Deletions cut 0 bases from V and 7 bases from J, with 6 bases between.

The chain carries TRBV13 and TRBJ2-3; 12 bases match TRBD2. CDR3 length equals 17 residues. Trimming took 5 bases from V and 1 from J; bases not matched to a gene: 7. Germline lookup yields CDR1 PRHDT and CDR2 FYEKMQ (reference sequence). The CDR3, as DNA: TGTGCCAGCAGCCCCAGACTAGCGGGAGTGGGCACAGATACGCAGTATTTT. Translated: CASSPRLAGVGTDTQYF.

This chain links TRBV14 with TRBJ2-3; D perhaps matches TRBD2 (6 bases). The CDR3 loop spans 16 amino acids. Trimming took off 3 bases at V and 0 bases at J, with 13 bases between the two ends. The germline CDR1 and CDR2 sequences are SGHDN and FVKESK. The CDR3 DNA reads as TGTGCCAGCAGCCAGATACTAGCTGCTAGCACAGATACGCAGTATTTT. Its protein is CASSQILAASTDTQYF.

This clone was observed a handful of times. The chain is built from TRBV6-5 and TRBJ1-2; TRBD1 matches at 8 bases. The V and J ends lost 6 bases and 4 bases, in that order; junction bases with no gene match: 7. Per the germline V gene, CDR1 is MNHEY and CDR2 is SVGAGI. This CDR3 contains 14 residues. CDR3 coding DNA: TGTGCCAGCAGCCCAGGACAGGGCCCCTATGGCTACACCTTC. This translates into CASSPGQGPYGYTF.

The V call is TRBV21-1, the J call TRBJ2-3; the table's TRBD2 call for D was not verified on the DNA. TRBV21-1 is reported as a pseudogene. The CDR3 spans 17 residues. CDR3 in DNA: TGTGCCAGCAGCGCTCGGACTAGCGGGGATTTAACAGATACGCAGTATTTT. This encodes CASSARTSGDLTDTQYF.

This clone was found once. J is TRBJ1-2 and V is TRBV9; a weak D match, TRBD1 (6 bases). Germline loops: CDR1 SGDLS, CDR2 YYNGEE. The V end was cut by 3 bases, the J end by 7 bases, with 22 bases between. The CDR3 is 16 amino acids. CDR3 region: CASSGPRGGGLAGYTF. For the CDR3, the DNA is TGTGCCAGCAGCGGCCCTAGGGGGGGCGGACTGGCTGGCTACACCTTC.

This clone was counted between two and nine times. The rearrangement joins TRBV27 to TRBJ1-1; perhaps TRBD1 as D (6 bases). Germline loops: CDR1 MNHEY, CDR2 SMNVEV (reference sequence). This CDR3 spans 16 amino acids. V gave up 7 bases and J gave up 0 bases, with 18 bases separating them. The CDR3 protein is CASTHRGAAMNTEAFF. The CDR3 DNA sequence: TGTGCCAGCACCCATCGGGGGGCGGCTATGAACACTGAAGCTTTCTTT.

This clone was detected only once. Within the sample, other DNA sequences also encode this same CDR3. The chain carries TRBV5-1 and TRBJ2-1; 12 bases align to TRBD2. V was clipped by 3 bases and J by 5 bases; unmatched bases: 6. Germline V CDR1 and CDR2: SGHRS, YFSETQ. CDR3 size: 16 residues. The CDR3 loop reads CASSSGLAGGNNEQFF. The CDR3 bases are TGCGCCAGCAGCTCGGGACTAGCGGGTGGAAACAATGAGCAGTTCTTC.

V gene TRBV11-2 combines with J gene TRBJ2-1; 11 nucleotides agree with TRBD2. J gave up 9 bases and V 5 bases, and 9 bases lay outside the gene matches. Germline values: CDR1 SGHAT, CDR2 FQNNGV. The CDR3 has 15 amino acids. Written as DNA, the CDR3 is TGTGCCAGCAGCCCCCTCGGGCTAGCGGGAGGTGAGCAGTTCTTC. Translation: CASSPLGLAGGEQFF.

This chain joins TRBV4-3 and TRBJ2-1; TRBD2 is a possible D gene (6 bases). The germline CDR1 and CDR2 sequences are LGHNA and YSLEER. CDR3 size: 16 residues. The ends were cut back, 0 bases at V and 3 bases at J, with 12 bases in the middle. CDR3 sequence (DNA): TGCGCCAGCAGCCAAGATTGGCCTAGCGTCTACAATGAGCAGTTCTTC. Its protein is CASSQDWPSVYNEQFF.

This rearrangement joins TRBV27 to TRBJ2-1; tentative D call: TRBD2 (5 bases). V was trimmed by 0 bases and J by 6 bases, leaving 9 bases between them. The CDR3 contains 14 residues. Germline values: CDR1 MNHEY, CDR2 SMNVEV (reference sequence). The CDR3 DNA reads TGTGCCAGCAGTTTATCGGGGAGACCCAATGAGCAGTTCTTC. Its translation is CASSLSGRPNEQFF.

This clone was seen just once. The chain links TRBV5-1 to TRBJ1-1; no definite D call. Trimming pared 1 base from V and 7 bases from J, leaving 8 bases between. Germline CDR1 and CDR2: SGHRS and YFSETQ. The CDR3 extends over 12 amino acids. The CDR3 DNA follows: TGCGCCAGCAGCTTGCGGGAGAATGAAGCTTTCTTT. Amino acids: CASSLRENEAFF.

The chain has TRBV4-1 and TRBJ2-3; 10 bases map to TRBD2. V was clipped by 4 bases and J by 1 base; unmatched bases: 8. Germline V gene sequence: CDR1 MGHRA, CDR2 YSYEKL. CDR3 length equals 17 residues. The CDR3 region is CASSLDPGTSGTDTQYF. The CDR3 DNA follows: TGCGCCAGCAGCCTAGACCCTGGGACTAGCGGCACAGATACGCAGTATTTT.

The V and J genes are TRBV10-3 and TRBJ1-2, with a possible D match to TRBD1 (5 bases). The ends were cut back, 6 bases at V and 2 bases at J, with 22 bases in the middle. The germline gives CDR1 ENHRY, CDR2 SYGVKD. The CDR3 totals 17 residues. The CDR3 region has the DNA TGTGCCATCAGGAATAGACAGACCCGAACCTCAAACTATGGCTACACCTTC. Protein product: CAIRNRQTRTSNYGYTF.